This TCR beta chain was retrieved from a study of T cells in Graves' hyperthyroidism and ophthalmopathy (dated by TCRdb to between 2018 and 2021). At the level of the whole study: Peripheral blood samples were taken at the time of initial diagnosis, prior to any treatment. To identify distinguishing TCR V-J signatures, a discovery cohort of around 100 patients was used, comprising 43 with Graves' ophthalmopathy and approximately 57 with stable Graves' hyperthyroidism. Prospective prediction of ophthalmopathy was tested in an independent validation cohort of 18 to 20 hyperthyroidism patients and some 17 patients who later progressed to ophthalmopathy. The 90 to 100 discovery patients were randomly divided into training and test sets at a 7:3 ratio. Thyroid tissue and blood T-cell repertoires from six Graves' hyperthyroidism patients were also compared in the study. Following sampling, methimazole starting at 30 mg daily was given to hyperthyroidism patients, and high-dose intravenous methylprednisolone was given to ophthalmopathy patients. According to the paper, TCR Vbeta CDR3 sequencing was carried out on more than 120 peripheral blood samples, which came from about 45 ophthalmopathy, 80 or so hyperthyroidism and approximately 17 progressor patients. The paper's findings and limits, for the study overall: Most expanded thyroid clonotypes (frequency above 0.001) were also detected in blood, a finding suggesting that blood repertoires may reflect thyroid immune responses. During validation, the model predicted progression to ophthalmopathy a median of approximately 7 months ahead of onset, with around 71% sensitivity and around 72% specificity. No statistical method was used to fix the sample size in advance, and group allocation was not hidden from the investigators. A model built on a 13 V-J signature distinguished ophthalmopathy from stable hyperthyroidism, reaching about 88% sensitivity and about 81% specificity in cross-validation and 80%/75% in testing.

The TCR beta CDR3 regions were amplified from RNA transcripts. A first-round RT-PCR of the TCR CDR3 used the HTBI primer set with the Qiagen OneStep RT-PCR kit. Libraries were constructed in a second round of multiplex PCR, after which size selection and purification were carried out. Sequencing of the libraries was done on an Illumina HiSeq2000 using paired-end 100 bp reads. The original methods were these. Raw data were processed with SOAPnuke, discarding reads with adapters, uncalled bases, mean Phred below 15, or no exact constant-primer or identifier match. COPE v1.2.5 was used to merge high-quality paired reads, and clonotypes were defined as unique nucleotide sequences. MiTCR v1.1 was used to align clonotypes to the IMGT TRBV, TRBD and TRBJ reference segments. The analysis included only V-J combinations with a frequency above 0.0001, which together covered more than 98% of the repertoires. The TCS score was defined as F50 (clonal expansion) divided by E x V (chaos), with BLOSUM62-based TCRdist calculated between CDR3 peptides within each V-J. Welch's t-statistics and random forest reduced 450 to 600 V-J features to 10 to 15, which were used in a naive Bayes classifier (R e1071). Through fastp at Q25 and MiXCR, TCRdb rebuilt clones from the public reads, retaining in-frame beta chains. CDR3 protein sequences are deduplicated, and each keeps its most common genes and DNA. TCRdb's processing, not the authors', yielded these V and J calls. This sample gives about 380,000 distinct CDR3 sequences in total; 11% to 15% of them show up just once. The ten largest clones add up to around 10% of the sample.

A patient counted as having stable Graves' hyperthyroidism if no progression to ophthalmopathy occurred over 18 months of follow-up. Hyperthyroidism patients were aged 18 to 65 years and newly diagnosed, with disease duration of less than 2 months. The study excluded patients with uncontrolled infections, other autoimmune diseases, pregnancy or lactation. Clinical symptoms, serum thyroxine and TRAb, thyroid ultrasound, and orbital computed tomography formed the basis for the diagnoses. PBMCs were isolated from about 9 ml of fresh peripheral blood by Ficoll-Paque density gradient centrifugation. Trizol reagent was used to extract total RNA, and RNA quality was then checked on an Agilent 2100 Bioanalyzer. The sample holds a few counts of this clonotype. The antigen it binds to is not known. No per-base quality is available; no much larger clone lies one base away. The CDR3 holds 16 amino acids from the cysteine to the phenylalanine. Only CDR3 DNA remains: 48 bases, in frame from the first base. Between the V and J ends, shortened by 8 bases and 0 bases respectively, the junction contains 14 bases. The germline V gene sets CDR1 to MGHDK and CDR2 to SYGVNS.

This receptor was taken from a woman aged 60 to 75 with Graves' hyperthyroidism. Sequencing was carried out using blood. Recombination linked TRBV25-1 to TRBJ2-6; the D gene is possibly TRBD1, with 5 bases matching. Read as DNA, the sequence is TGTGCCAGCGAAAAGGGGTTTAGCTCTGGGGCCAACGTCCTGACTTTC. Its translation reads: CASEKGFSSGANVLTF.